Given below is one T cell receptor beta chain in context. The identical CDR3 is also encoded by other nucleotide sequences in the sample. Clones were sequenced by immunoSEQ multiplex PCR, and TCRdb holds only the in-frame ones, with some missing. The data contain about 160,000 clones, approximately 90% of them seen just once; the ten biggest clones take up more than 10%. The ends lost 4 bases at V and 2 bases at J; junction bases unmatched: 6. The CDR3 is 14 amino acids. Germline V gene data show CDR1 as SGHRS and CDR2 as YFSETQ. The data derive from a study of control samples from healthy donors and cancer patients.

The sample consisted of blood. This receptor was identified in a man aged 25-45 years in good health. The chain has TRBV5-1 and TRBJ2-7; 7 bases are a match to TRBD1. The CDR3 reads CASSPTGDTYEQYF. The CDR3 DNA is TGCGCCAGCAGCCCCACAGGGGACACCTACGAGCAGTACTTC. The full variable domain, rest sourced from reference TRBV5-1 and TRBJ2-7, is KAGVTQTPRYLIKTRGQQVTLSCSPISGHRSVSWYQQTPGQGLQFLFEYFSETQRNKGNFPGRFSGRQFSNSRSEMNVSTLELGDSALYLCASSPTGDTYEQYFGPGTRLTVT.